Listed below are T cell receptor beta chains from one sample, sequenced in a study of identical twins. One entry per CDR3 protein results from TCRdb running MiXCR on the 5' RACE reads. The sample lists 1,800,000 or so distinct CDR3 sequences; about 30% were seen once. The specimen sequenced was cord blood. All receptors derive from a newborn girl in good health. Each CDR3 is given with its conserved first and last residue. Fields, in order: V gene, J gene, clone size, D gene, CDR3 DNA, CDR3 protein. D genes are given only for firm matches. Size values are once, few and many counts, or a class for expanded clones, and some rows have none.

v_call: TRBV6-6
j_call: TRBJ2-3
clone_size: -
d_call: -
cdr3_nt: TGTGCCACCCGTCCCCCCTTAGTTATCTACACCACAGATACGCAGTATTTT
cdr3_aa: CATRPPLVIYTTDTQYF

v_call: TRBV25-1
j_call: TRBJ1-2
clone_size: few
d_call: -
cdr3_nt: TGTGCCAGCAGTGACACCAGGAGCGGCTACACCTTC
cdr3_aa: CASSDTRSGYTF

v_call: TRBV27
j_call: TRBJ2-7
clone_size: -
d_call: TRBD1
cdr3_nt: TGTGCCGGTTCCAGACAGGGACCCTACGAGCAGTACTTC
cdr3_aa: CAGSRQGPYEQYF

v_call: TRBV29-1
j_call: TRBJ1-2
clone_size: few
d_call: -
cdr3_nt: TGCAGCGTTGAACGCCGGGACTCCTTTGGGTATGGCTACACCTTC
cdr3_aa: CSVERRDSFGYGYTF

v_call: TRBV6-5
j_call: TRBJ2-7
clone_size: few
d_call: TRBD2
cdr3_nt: TGTGCCAGCAGTTACTCGTTAGCGGGAGACTACGAGCAGTACTTC
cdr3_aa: CASSYSLAGDYEQYF

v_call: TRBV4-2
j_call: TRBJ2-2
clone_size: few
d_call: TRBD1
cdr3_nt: TGTGCCAGCAGCCAAGATTCGGGACAGAGGACCGGGGAGCTGTTTTTT
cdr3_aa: CASSQDSGQRTGELFF

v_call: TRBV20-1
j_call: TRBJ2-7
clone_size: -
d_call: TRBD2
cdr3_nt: TGCAGTGCTAGAGGGCCCTCATGGACTAGCGGCTACGAGCAGTACTTC
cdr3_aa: CSARGPSWTSGYEQYF

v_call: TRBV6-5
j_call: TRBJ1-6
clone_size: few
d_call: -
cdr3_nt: TGTGCCAGCAGTTACCGGCGGGAAGGGGATTCACCCCTCCACTTT
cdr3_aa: CASSYRREGDSPLHF

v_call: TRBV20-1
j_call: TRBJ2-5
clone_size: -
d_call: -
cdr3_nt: TGCAGTGCTAGATTTAGCGGACAAGAGACCCAGTACTTC
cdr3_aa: CSARFSGQETQYF

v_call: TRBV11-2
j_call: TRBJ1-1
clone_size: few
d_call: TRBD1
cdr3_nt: TGTGCCAGCAGCTTAGATACGAGGGGGCGCAGGACCACTGAAGCTTTCTTT
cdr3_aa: CASSLDTRGRRTTEAFF

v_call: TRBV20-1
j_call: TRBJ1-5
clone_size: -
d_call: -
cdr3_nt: TGCAGTTTCGGTACAGACCTTAGCAATCAGCCCCAGCATTTT
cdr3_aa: CSFGTDLSNQPQHF

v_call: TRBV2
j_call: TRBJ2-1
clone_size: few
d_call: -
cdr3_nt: TGTGCCAGCAGTGTAGAGGAGCAGTTCTTC
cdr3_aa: CASSVEEQFF

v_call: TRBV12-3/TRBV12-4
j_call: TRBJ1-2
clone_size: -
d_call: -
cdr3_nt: TGTGCCAGCAGTTTGATTGGTTCGGGAGGCTACACCTTC
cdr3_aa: CASSLIGSGGYTF

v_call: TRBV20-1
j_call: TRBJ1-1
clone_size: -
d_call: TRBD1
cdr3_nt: TGCAGTGCTAGAGATCTGACAGGGGAGGTTGAAGCTTTCTTT
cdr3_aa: CSARDLTGEVEAFF

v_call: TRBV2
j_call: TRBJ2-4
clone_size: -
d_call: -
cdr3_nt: TGTGCCAGCAGTGAGGAGGAACCCGGGTACTTC
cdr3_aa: CASSEEEPGYF

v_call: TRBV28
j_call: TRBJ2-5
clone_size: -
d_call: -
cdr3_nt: TGTGCCAGCAGTTTCGTAGGAAGGGGGCAGTACTTC
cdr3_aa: CASSFVGRGQYF

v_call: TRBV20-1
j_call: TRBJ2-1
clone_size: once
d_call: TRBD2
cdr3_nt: TGCAGTGCTAGAGATCGTCTAGCGGGGGAGTATGAGCAGTTCTTC
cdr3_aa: CSARDRLAGEYEQFF

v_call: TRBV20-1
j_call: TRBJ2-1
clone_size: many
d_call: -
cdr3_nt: TGCAGTGCTAGCGCGGGATTGGGGTACAATGAGCAGTTCTTC
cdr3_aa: CSASAGLGYNEQFF

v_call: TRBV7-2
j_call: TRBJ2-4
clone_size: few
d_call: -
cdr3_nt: TGTGCCAGCAGCCCAGGGATCTTGGAAAACATTCAGTACTTC
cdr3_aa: CASSPGILENIQYF

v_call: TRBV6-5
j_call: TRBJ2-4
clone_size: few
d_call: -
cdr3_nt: TGTGCCAGCCGGAGAGGGGACCTAGCCAAAAACATTCAGTACTTC
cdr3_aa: CASRRGDLAKNIQYF

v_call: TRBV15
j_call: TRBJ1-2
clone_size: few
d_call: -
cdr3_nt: TGTGCCACCAGACAGGACTATGGCTACACCTTC
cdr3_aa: CATRQDYGYTF

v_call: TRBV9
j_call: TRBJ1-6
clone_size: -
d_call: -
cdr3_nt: TGTGCCAGCAGCGTAGGTGCAGCGGGAATTTCACCCCTCCACTTT
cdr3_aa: CASSVGAAGISPLHF

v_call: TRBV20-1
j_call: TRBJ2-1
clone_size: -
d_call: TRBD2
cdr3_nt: TGCAGTGCTTGCGACGGGAGGGCCCGGTTCTTC
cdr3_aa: CSACDGRARFF

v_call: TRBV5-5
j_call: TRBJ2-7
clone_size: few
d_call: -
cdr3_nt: TGTGCCAGCAGCTTAGTCGGCGACAGGCGGGATCGGAACGAGCAGTACTTC
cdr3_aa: CASSLVGDRRDRNEQYF